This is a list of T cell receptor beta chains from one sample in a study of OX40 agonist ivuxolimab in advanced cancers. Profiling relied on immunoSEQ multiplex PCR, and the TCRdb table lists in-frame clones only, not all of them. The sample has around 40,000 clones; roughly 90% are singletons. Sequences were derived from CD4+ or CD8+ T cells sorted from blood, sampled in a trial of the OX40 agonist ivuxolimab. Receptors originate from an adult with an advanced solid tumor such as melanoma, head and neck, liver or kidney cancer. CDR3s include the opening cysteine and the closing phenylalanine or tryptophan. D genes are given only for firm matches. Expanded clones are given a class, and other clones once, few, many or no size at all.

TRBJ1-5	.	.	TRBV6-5	TGTGCCAGCAGTTACGGGGGGCATCAGCCCCAGCATTTT	CASSYGGHQPQHF
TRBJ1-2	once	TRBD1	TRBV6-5	TGTGCCAGCAGCCTGGACAGGGGCGATGGCTACACCTTC	CASSLDRGDGYTF
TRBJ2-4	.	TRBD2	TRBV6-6	TGTGCCAGCAGCCCTAGCGGGGACAAAAACATTCAGTACTTC	CASSPSGDKNIQYF
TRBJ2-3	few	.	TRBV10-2	TGCGCCAGCAGGTTAAAGGGGGGATTCACAGATACGCAGTATTTT	CASRLKGGFTDTQYF
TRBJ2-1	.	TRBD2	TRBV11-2	TGTGCCAGCAGCCCACTCCGACTAGCGGGACCCTCAAATGAGCAGTTCTTC	CASSPLRLAGPSNEQFF
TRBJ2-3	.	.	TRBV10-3	TGTGCCATCAGAGCCCCAGGGGAGGGACCAGATACGCAGTATTTT	CAIRAPGEGPDTQYF
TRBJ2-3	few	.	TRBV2	TGTGCCAGTTTAAGGCGGGACGTGCCCACAGATACGCAGTATTTT	CASLRRDVPTDTQYF
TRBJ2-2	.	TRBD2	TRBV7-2	TGTGCCAGCAGCAAATCGGGGGAGGGCAAGACCGGGGAGCTGTTTTTT	CASSKSGEGKTGELFF
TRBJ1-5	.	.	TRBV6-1	TGTGCCAGCATGCGGACCCGGAGGGACAATCAGCCCCAGCATTTT	CASMRTRRDNQPQHF
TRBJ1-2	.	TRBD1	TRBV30	TGTGCCTGGAGTGCAACAGGGGTAGGAGGCTACACCTTC	CAWSATGVGGYTF
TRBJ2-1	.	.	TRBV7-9	TGTGCCAGCAGCAACAATGAGCAGTTCTTC	CASSNNEQFF
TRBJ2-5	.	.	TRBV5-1	TGCGCCAGCAGCTTGTCGGCTAGCAGCCAAGAGACCCAGTACTTC	CASSLSASSQETQYF
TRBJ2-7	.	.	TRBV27	TGTGCCAGCAGTTTGGACTCTCCATTGGTCGACGAGCAGTACTTC	CASSLDSPLVDEQYF
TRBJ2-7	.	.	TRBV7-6	TGTGCCAGCAGCTTAGGGGAAACCTACGAGCAGTACTTC	CASSLGETYEQYF
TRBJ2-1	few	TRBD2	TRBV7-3	TGTGCCAGCAGCTTTGCGGGAGGCTACAATGAGCAGTTCTTC	CASSFAGGYNEQFF
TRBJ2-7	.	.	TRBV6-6	TGTGCCAGCAGCTTCCGGGGCGAGCAGTACTTC	CASSFRGEQYF
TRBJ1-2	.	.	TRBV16	TGTGCCAGCAGCCAATACCAGGAGGGTAACTATGGCTACACCTTC	CASSQYQEGNYGYTF